The present T cell receptor (beta chain) was sequenced within a study of blood T cell repertoires in COVID-19. Study as a whole: The United States, Italy and Spain supplied acute and convalescent COVID-19 samples. The cDNA or gDNA used as material had been derived from T cells, B-cell-depleted T cells, or PBMCs.

This CDR3 is 15 amino acids long. Germline CDR1 is LGHDT and CDR2 is YNNKEL (reference sequence). V was cut by 0 bases and J by 6 bases, with 11 bases left in between. Original processing notes: It was from reference gene primer amplification that nucleated cell counts were estimated. The protocol was immunoSEQ multiplex PCR, while the TCRdb copy is restricted to in-frame clones and leaves out a portion. The D gene and trimming were derived from the DNA, and the V and J assignments and clone size from that table. In the table there are under 200,000 clones, roughly four fifths of which are singletons.

Input material: peripheral blood. This clonotype originated in a woman in her forties with acute or convalescent COVID-19. This chain joins TRBV3-1 (or the pseudogene TRBV3-2) and TRBJ2-2, with unresolved D. CDR3 residues: CASSQDITSAGELFF. In DNA form, the CDR3 reads TGTGCCAGCAGCCAAGATATCACCAGCGCCGGGGAGCTGTTTTTT.